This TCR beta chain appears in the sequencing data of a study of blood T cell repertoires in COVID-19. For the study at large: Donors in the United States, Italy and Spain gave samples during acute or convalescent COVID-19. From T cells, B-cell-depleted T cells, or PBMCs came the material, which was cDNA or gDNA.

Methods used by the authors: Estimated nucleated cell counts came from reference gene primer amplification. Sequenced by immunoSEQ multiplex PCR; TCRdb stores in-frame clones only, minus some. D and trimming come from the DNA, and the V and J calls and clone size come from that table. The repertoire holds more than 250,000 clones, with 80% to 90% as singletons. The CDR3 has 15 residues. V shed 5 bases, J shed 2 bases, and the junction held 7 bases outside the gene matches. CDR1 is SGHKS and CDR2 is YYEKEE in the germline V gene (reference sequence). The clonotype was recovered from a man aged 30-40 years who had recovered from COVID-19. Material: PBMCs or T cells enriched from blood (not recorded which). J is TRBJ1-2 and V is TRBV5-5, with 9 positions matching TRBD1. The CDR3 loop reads CASRAGTGWNYGYTF. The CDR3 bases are TGTGCCAGCAGAGCCGGGACAGGGTGGAACTATGGCTACACCTTC.